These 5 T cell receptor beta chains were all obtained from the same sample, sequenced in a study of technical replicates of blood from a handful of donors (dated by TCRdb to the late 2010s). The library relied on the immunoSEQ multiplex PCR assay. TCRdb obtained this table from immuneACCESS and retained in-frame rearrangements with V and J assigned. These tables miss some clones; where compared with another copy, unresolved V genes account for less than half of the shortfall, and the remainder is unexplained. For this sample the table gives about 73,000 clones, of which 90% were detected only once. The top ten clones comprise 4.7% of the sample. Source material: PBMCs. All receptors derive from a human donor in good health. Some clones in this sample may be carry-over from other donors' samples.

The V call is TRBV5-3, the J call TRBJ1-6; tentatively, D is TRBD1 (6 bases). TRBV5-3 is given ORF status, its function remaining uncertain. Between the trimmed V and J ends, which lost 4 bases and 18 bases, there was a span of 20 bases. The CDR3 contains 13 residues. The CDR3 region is CARSRNLQGRPHF. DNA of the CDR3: TGTGCCAGAAGCCGGAACCTACAGGGAAGGCCCCACTTT.

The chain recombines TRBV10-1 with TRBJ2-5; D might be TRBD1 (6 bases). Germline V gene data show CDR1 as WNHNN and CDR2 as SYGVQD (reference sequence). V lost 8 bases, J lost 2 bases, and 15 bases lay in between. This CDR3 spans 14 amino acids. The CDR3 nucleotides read TGCGCCAGCGGCTGGACAGACCAACAAGAGACCCAGTACTTC. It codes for CASGWTDQQETQYF.

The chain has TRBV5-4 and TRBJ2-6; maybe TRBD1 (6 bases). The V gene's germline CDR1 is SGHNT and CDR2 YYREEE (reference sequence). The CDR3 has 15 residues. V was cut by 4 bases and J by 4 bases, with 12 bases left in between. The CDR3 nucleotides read TGTGCCAGCAGCACTACAGGGAACGGGGCCAACGTCCTGACTTTC. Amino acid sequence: CASSTTGNGANVLTF.

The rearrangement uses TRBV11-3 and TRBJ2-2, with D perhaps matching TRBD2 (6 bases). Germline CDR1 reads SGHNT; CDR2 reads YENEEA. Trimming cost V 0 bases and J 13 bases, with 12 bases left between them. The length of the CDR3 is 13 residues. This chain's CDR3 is CASSLDGGNGLFF. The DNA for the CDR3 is TGTGCCAGCAGCTTAGATGGGGGGAACGGGCTGTTTTTT.

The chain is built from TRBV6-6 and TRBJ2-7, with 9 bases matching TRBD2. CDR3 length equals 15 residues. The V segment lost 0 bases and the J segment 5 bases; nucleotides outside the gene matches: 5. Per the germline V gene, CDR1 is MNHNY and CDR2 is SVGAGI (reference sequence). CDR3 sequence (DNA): TGTGCCAGCAGTTACTCCGGGACTAGCCGCGACGAGCAGTACTTC. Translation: CASSYSGTSRDEQYF.